This TCR beta chain was obtained from a study of OX40 agonist ivuxolimab in advanced cancers. For the study at large: Ivuxolimab, an antibody acting as an agonist of OX40 (CD134), was used to treat patients. Partial responses occurred in Three dose-escalation patients, one with hepatocellular carcinoma and two with cutaneous melanoma.

The table came from immunoSEQ multiplex PCR; TCRdb's copy has only in-frame clones and leaves some out. Here the sample spans tens of thousands of clones, 86% being singletons. Whole-study findings and limits: Blood T cells, both CD4+ and CD8+, expanded clonally by week 6 at 0.1 to 3.0 mg/kg.

With regard to this clone: Its specificity is not known.

This TCR was recovered from an adult with an advanced solid tumor such as melanoma, head and neck, liver or kidney cancer. The sequencing used CD4+ or CD8+ T cells sorted from blood, collected in a trial of the OX40 agonist ivuxolimab.

In DNA form, the CDR3 reads TGTGCCAGCAGCTCATCTGGGGGGCGCGGAGAGACCCAGTACTTC. This encodes CASSSSGGRGETQYF. This sequence joins TRBV11-3 and TRBJ2-5; D may be TRBD1 or TRBD2 (6 bases each). The germline V gene has CDR1 SGHNT and CDR2 YENEEA. The CDR3 sequence is 15 residues long. V was clipped by 4 bases and J by 4 bases, with 16 bases between them.